Listed here is a single T cell receptor (beta chain). Its antigen remains unknown. The sample comes from a study of PD-1 blockade in classical Hodgkin lymphoma. Study conclusions and caveats: Patients newly diagnosed and complete responders had comparable baseline diversity. There was a significant rise in CD4+ TCR diversity by C4D1, with no such rise for CD8+.

The protocol was immunoSEQ multiplex PCR, while the TCRdb copy is restricted to in-frame clones and leaves out a portion. The sample carries under 20,000 clones, approximately 77% recorded once. Time point denoted: cycle 4 day 1 (C4D1), after five to seven weeks of nivolumab. Brentuximab vedotin exposure varied among the patients, all of whom had relapsed after autologous stem cell transplantation. Researchers report purifying CD4+ T cells from thawed PBMCs by magnetic negative selection. Trimming cost V 2 bases and J 3 bases; bases outside gene matches: 10. CDR1 is ENHRY, CDR2 SYGVKD, per germline. The CDR3 extends over 16 amino acids.

The TCR sequence derives from a human donor with classical Hodgkin lymphoma. Sequenced material: CD4+ T cells from blood, taken before the fourth cycle of nivolumab. The chain recombines TRBV10-3 with TRBJ2-7, with 7 bases aligning to TRBD2. The CDR3 protein is CAISETKPGGSYEQYF. DNA of the CDR3: TGTGCCATCAGTGAGACCAAGCCGGGCGGGAGCTACGAGCAGTACTTC.